Listed below are T cell receptor beta chains from one sample, sequenced in a study of OX40 agonist ivuxolimab in advanced cancers. Sequencing used immunoSEQ multiplex PCR; TCRdb keeps in-frame clones, though not all of them. The sample lists 70,000 to 95,000 clones; 80% to 95% were seen once. Sample: CD4+ or CD8+ T cells sorted from blood, taken in a trial of the OX40 agonist ivuxolimab. The receptors originated from an adult with an advanced solid tumor such as melanoma, head and neck, liver or kidney cancer. The CDR3 runs from the conserved cysteine through the conserved F or W. D genes are given only for firm matches. Only part of the rows carry a size: once, few, many, or a class if the clone is expanded.

D,V,size,J,DNA,CDR3
.,TRBV7-7,.,TRBJ2-5,TGTGCTAGCAGCTTAGAGCCCCGGGGCGCGCCCACCGGAGAGACCCAGTACTTC,CASSLEPRGAPTGETQYF
.,TRBV5-1,.,TRBJ1-1,TGCGCCAGCAGCCCCGTGGCAGTCACTGAAGCTTTCTTT,CASSPVAVTEAFF
TRBD2,TRBV6-1,.,TRBJ2-3,TGTGCCAGCCAGGGACTAGCGGGACCAGATACGCAGTATTTT,CASQGLAGPDTQYF
.,TRBV30,.,TRBJ2-5,TGTGCCTGGAGTGGTTTCCAAGAGACCCAGTACTTC,CAWSGFQETQYF
.,TRBV19,.,TRBJ2-5,TGTGCCAGTAGTACAGCTAGCCAAGAGACCCAGTACTTC,CASSTASQETQYF
TRBD1,TRBV11-2,.,TRBJ2-4,TGTGCCAGCAGCTTAGTAGACCCCCGGGACAGCCTAGCCAAAAACATTCAGTACTTC,CASSLVDPRDSLAKNIQYF
.,TRBV30,.,TRBJ1-3,TGTGCCTGGTCAACAGGGAGCTCTGGAAACACCATATATTTT,CAWSTGSSGNTIYF
.,TRBV28,.,TRBJ1-5,TGTGCCAGCAGTTTACCGACGGGGGGCAATCAGCCCCAGCATTTT,CASSLPTGGNQPQHF
.,TRBV7-9,.,TRBJ2-5,TGTGCCAGCAGCTTAGTACTCGGCGGCCAAGAGACCCAGTACTTC,CASSLVLGGQETQYF
.,TRBV7-3,.,TRBJ1-1,TGTGCCAGCAGCTTAAACGGTATGGTGAACACTGAAGCTTTCTTT,CASSLNGMVNTEAFF
.,TRBV5-4,.,TRBJ1-1,TGTGCCAGCAGCTTTAGCCCAGGGCCCATGAACACTGAAGCTTTCTTT,CASSFSPGPMNTEAFF
TRBD2,TRBV5-1,once,TRBJ2-5,TGCGCCAGCAGCTTGGCCGGTATGGCGGGAGGGGCGGAGACCCAGTACTTC,CASSLAGMAGGAETQYF
.,TRBV18,.,TRBJ2-7,TGTGCCAGCTCACAAGAGGTCGGGGTGGGTCGTGAGCAGTACTTC,CASSQEVGVGREQYF
TRBD1,TRBV5-5,.,TRBJ2-7,TGTGCCAGCAGCACACTCCCGGGACAGAGCCCTTACGAGCAGTACTTC,CASSTLPGQSPYEQYF
.,TRBV2,.,TRBJ1-2,TGTGCCAGCAGTGGCGGGTTAGGGGCACTCTATGGCTACACCTTC,CASSGGLGALYGYTF
.,TRBV15,.,TRBJ1-1,TGTGCCACCAGCAGAGATCTCGCAGGGACTGAAGCTTTCTTT,CATSRDLAGTEAFF
TRBD2,TRBV27,once,TRBJ2-7,TGTGCCAGCAGTAGCGGGAGGGGCTCCTACGAGCAGTACTTC,CASSSGRGSYEQYF
.,TRBV30,few,TRBJ1-4,TGTGCCTGGAGGGGAAGTTATGAAAAACTGTTTTTT,CAWRGSYEKLFF
TRBD2,TRBV28,.,TRBJ2-7,TGTGCCAGCAGTTTAACTAGCGGCAACGAGCAGTACTTC,CASSLTSGNEQYF
.,TRBV29-1,.,TRBJ1-6,TGCAGCGCCAAGACATCGGGTACCTCACCCCTCCACTTT,CSAKTSGTSPLHF
.,TRBV30,.,TRBJ2-7,TGTGCCTGGATGGAGGCGGGGTTCTCCTACGAGCAGTACTTC,CAWMEAGFSYEQYF
TRBD1,TRBV5-1,.,TRBJ2-1,TGCGCCAGCACCCCCGGGACAGGGCAATACAATGAGCAGTTCTTC,CASTPGTGQYNEQFF
.,TRBV2,.,TRBJ2-1,TGTGCCAGCAGGTGGGTAGGAGACAATGAGCAGTTCTTC,CASRWVGDNEQFF
.,TRBV6-5,.,TRBJ1-1,TGTGCCAGCAGACTCAGAATGAACACTGAAGCTTTCTTT,CASRLRMNTEAFF
.,TRBV30,.,TRBJ1-5,TGTGCCTGGAGTGTACCTAGCAATCAGCCCCAGCATTTT,CAWSVPSNQPQHF
.,TRBV14,.,TRBJ2-7,TGTGCCAGCAGCCTAAAGACTCCAGCTACGAGGCAGTACTTC,CASSLKTPATRQYF
.,TRBV30,few,TRBJ1-5,TGTGCCTGGAGTGGAGGCCTCAATCAGCCCCAGCATTTT,CAWSGGLNQPQHF
.,TRBV7-9,.,TRBJ1-6,TGTGCCAGCAGCTTGGACAGTCATTCACCCCTCCACTTT,CASSLDSHSPLHF